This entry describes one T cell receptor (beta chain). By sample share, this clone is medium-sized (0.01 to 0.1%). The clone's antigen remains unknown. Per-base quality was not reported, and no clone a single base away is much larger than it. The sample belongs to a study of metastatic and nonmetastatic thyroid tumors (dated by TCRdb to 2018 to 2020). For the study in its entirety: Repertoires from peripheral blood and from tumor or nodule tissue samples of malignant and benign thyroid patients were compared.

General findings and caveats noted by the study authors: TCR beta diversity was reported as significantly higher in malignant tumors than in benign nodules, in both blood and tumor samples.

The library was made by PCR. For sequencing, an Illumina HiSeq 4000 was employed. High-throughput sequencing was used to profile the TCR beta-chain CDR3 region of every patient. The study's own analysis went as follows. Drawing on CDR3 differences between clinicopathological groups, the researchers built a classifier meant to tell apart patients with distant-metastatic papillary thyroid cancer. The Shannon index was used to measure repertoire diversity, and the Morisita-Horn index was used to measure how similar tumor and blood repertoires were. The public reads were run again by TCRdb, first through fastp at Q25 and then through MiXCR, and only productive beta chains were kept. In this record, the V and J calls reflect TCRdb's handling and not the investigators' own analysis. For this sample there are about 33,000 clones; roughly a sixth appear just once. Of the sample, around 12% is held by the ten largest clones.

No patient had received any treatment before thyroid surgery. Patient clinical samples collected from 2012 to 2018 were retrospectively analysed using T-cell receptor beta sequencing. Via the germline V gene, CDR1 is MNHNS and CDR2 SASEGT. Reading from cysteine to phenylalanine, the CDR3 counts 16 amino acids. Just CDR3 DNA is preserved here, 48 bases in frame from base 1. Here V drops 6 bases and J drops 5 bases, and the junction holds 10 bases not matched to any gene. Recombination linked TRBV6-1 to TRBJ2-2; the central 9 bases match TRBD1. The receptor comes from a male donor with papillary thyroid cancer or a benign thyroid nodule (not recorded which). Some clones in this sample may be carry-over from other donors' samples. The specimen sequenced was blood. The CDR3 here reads CASSFPGQGPTGELFF. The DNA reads TGTGCCAGCAGCTTCCCGGGACAGGGCCCTACCGGGGAGCTGTTTTTT.